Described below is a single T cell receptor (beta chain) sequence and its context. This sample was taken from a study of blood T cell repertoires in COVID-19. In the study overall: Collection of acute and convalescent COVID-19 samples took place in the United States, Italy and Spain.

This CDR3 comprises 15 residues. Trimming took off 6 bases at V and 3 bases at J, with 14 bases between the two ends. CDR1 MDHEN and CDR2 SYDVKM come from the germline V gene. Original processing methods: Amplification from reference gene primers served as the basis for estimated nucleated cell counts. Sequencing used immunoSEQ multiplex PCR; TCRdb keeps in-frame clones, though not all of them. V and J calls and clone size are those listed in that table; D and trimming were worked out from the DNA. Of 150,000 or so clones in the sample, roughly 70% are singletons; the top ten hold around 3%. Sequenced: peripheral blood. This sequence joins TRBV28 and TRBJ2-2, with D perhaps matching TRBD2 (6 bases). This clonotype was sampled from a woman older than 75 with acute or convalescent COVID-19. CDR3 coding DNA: TGTGCCAGCAGGCCATCCACGGGGGACACCGGGGAGCTGTTTTTT. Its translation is CASRPSTGDTGELFF.